The 2 T cell receptor beta chains below come from one sample, sequenced in a study of neoadjuvant anti-PD-1 for oral cavity cancer. Time point here: after neoadjuvant nivolumab, at surgical resection. The assay was immunoSEQ multiplex PCR, and TCRdb's table has in-frame clones only and misses some. The repertoire has 13,000 to 15,000 clones, over 55% of them found once; the top ten carry around 3%. The sequences come from PBMCs, collected after nivolumab (anti-PD-1) treatment. The receptors were gathered from a person aged 35-79 years with oral cavity squamous cell carcinoma.

The gene calls are TRBV30 and TRBJ1-4; tentatively, D is TRBD1 (6 bases). CDR1 and CDR2 from the germline V gene are GTSNPN and SVGIG (reference sequence). Trimming shortened V by 0 bases and J by 8 bases, and 16 bases separated the two germline ends. This CDR3 contains 15 residues. CDR3 sequence reads: CAWSVTTGLKEKLFF. The CDR3 DNA is TGTGCCTGGAGTGTTACCACAGGGTTAAAGGAAAAACTGTTTTTT.

As DNA, the CDR3 is TGTGCCAGCAGCTTGGTGACTAGCGGGAGTGGGTACGAGCAGTACTTC. Amino acid sequence: CASSLVTSGSGYEQYF. The chain links TRBV5-8 to TRBJ2-7; the match to TRBD2 covers 12 bases. The CDR3 contains 16 residues. The V segment lost 0 bases and the J segment 4 bases; nucleotides outside the gene matches: 5. Germline V gene data show CDR1 as SGHTS and CDR2 as YDEGEE.